These 24 T cell receptor beta chains were all obtained from the same sample, sequenced in a study of T cell repertoires in cytomegalovirus infection. Their antigens are not known. MiXCR, applied by TCRdb to the reads, yields one record per CDR3 protein. Found here are 450,000 to 650,000 distinct CDR3 sequences, about 40% of them singletons; the top ten hold around 50%. Material: cultured PBMCs, obtained from culture after CMV antigen stimulation. Receptor source: a human donor in good health (CMV status not recorded). Some clones in this sample may be carry-over from other donors' samples.

This rearrangement joins TRBV4-1 to TRBJ2-1; 7 nucleotides match TRBD1. Germline CDR1 and CDR2: MGHRA and YSYEKL. This CDR3 has 15 amino acids. The trim removed 2 bases at V and 7 bases at J, leaving 8 bases unmatched. The CDR3 region has the DNA TGCGCCAGCAGCCAACCGGGACAGAATCGGAATGAGCAGTTCTTC. Translation gives CASSQPGQNRNEQFF.

This clonotype has just one count. The J gene is TRBJ2-7, the V gene TRBV4-3; TRBD1 might be the D (6 bases). This CDR3 has 15 residues. Germline lookup yields CDR1 LGHNA and CDR2 YSLEER. Between the trimmed V and J ends, which lost 2 bases and 2 bases, there was a span of 13 bases. CDR3 region: CASSQFTGYTYEQYF. As DNA, the CDR3 is TGCGCCAGCAGCCAATTTACAGGGTATACCTACGAGCAGTACTTC.

This clonotype was detected only a few times. The rearrangement joins TRBV12-3 or TRBV12-4 to TRBJ2-1; TRBD1 matches 9 bases. Losses at the gene ends were 1 base for V and 6 bases for J; bases not matched to a gene: 4. The CDR3 is made up of 15 amino acids. CDR3 sequence: CASSLGTGVANEQFF. DNA for the CDR3: TGTGCCAGCAGTTTAGGGACAGGGGTGGCCAATGAGCAGTTCTTC.

The chain has TRBV23-1 and TRBJ1-5; 9 bases map to TRBD1. TRBV23-1 counts as an open reading frame of uncertain function. V was pared by 0 bases and J by 5 bases, with 20 bases of the junction left unmatched. The CDR3 covers 21 residues. CDR3 residues: CASSQSSHITPRDRVHQPQHF. In nucleotides, the CDR3 is TGCGCCAGCAGTCAATCGTCCCACATCACTCCCCGGGACAGGGTACATCAGCCCCAGCATTTT.

The chain is built from TRBV29-1 and TRBJ1-2, with TRBD1 as a possible D gene (5 bases). CDR1 SQVTM and CDR2 ANQGSEA come from the germline V gene. V lost 7 bases, J lost 3 bases, and 15 bases lay in between. The CDR3 contains 13 residues. The CDR3 DNA reads as TGCAGCGGTTCACTCGGGGCGGACTATGGCTACACCTTC. Encoded protein: CSGSLGADYGYTF.

This chain uses TRBV7-9 with TRBJ2-3; 12 nucleotides match TRBD2. V lost 9 bases and J lost 5; bases outside the gene matches: 18. The germline gives CDR1 SEHNR, CDR2 FQNEAQ (reference sequence). The CDR3 consists of 18 residues. CDR3 in amino acids: CASSGLAGPGHERDTQYF. The CDR3 DNA follows: TGTGCCAGTAGCGGACTAGCGGGGCCCGGGCACGAAAGAGATACGCAGTATTTT.

V and J are TRBV12-3 or TRBV12-4 and TRBJ2-3; 10 positions agree with TRBD2. Trimming took 10 bases from V and 1 from J; bases not matched to a gene: 8. This CDR3 comprises 15 residues. The CDR3 bases are TGTGCCATCCCCCCCGGGACTAGCGGCACAGATACGCAGTATTTT. Translating gives CAIPPGTSGTDTQYF.

The chain couples TRBV24-1 to TRBJ2-1; tentatively, D is TRBD1 (6 bases). The CDR3 runs to 16 residues. The germline V and J ends were trimmed by 4 bases and 0 bases, with 12 bases remaining between them. Germline V CDR1 and CDR2: KGHDR, SFDVKD. The CDR3 region is CATSDTGQSSYNEQFF. The CDR3 DNA reads as TGTGCCACCAGTGACACCGGACAGAGCTCCTACAATGAGCAGTTCTTC.

This clonotype came up many times. This chain links TRBV7-2 with TRBJ2-7; TRBD1 aligns across 8 bases. Looked up from germline, CDR1 is SGHTA and CDR2 is FQGNSA. This CDR3 contains 15 residues. Trimming took 5 bases from V and 4 from J; bases not matched to a gene: 10. Written as DNA, the CDR3 is TGTGCCAGCAGCCAGATCAGGGGGCCCCCTTACGAGCAGTACTTC. It specifies CASSQIRGPPYEQYF.

This chain connects TRBV20-1 to TRBJ2-5; D is possibly TRBD1 (6 bases). Germline values: CDR1 DFQATT, CDR2 SNEGSKA (reference sequence). V lost 1 base to trimming and J lost 4 bases, with 16 bases between them. The CDR3 loop spans 15 amino acids. CDR3 coding DNA: TGCAGTGCTAGAGCCCGGACAGACTCGTTAGAGACCCAGTACTTC. Amino acids: CSARARTDSLETQYF.

The chain uses TRBV7-2 and TRBJ2-1; D possibly matches TRBD1 or TRBD2 (5 bases each). Looked up from germline, CDR1 is SGHTA and CDR2 is FQGNSA. The V end was cut by 6 bases, the J end by 9 bases, with 18 bases between. This CDR3 region has 14 residues. CDR3 loop: CASRSQGGQGEQFF. The CDR3 DNA follows: TGTGCCAGCAGGTCGCAGGGCGGGCAAGGTGAGCAGTTCTTC.

The CDR3 spells CASSLGDVSGANVLTF. CDR3 DNA: TGTGCCAGCAGTTTAGGGGACGTCTCTGGGGCCAACGTCCTGACTTTC. The genes are TRBV12-3 or TRBV12-4 and TRBJ2-6; tentatively, D is TRBD1 or TRBD2 (5 bases each). This CDR3 contains 16 residues. Trimming removed 1 base at V and 0 bases at J, with 7 bases between.

This clonotype was counted a few times. The rearrangement uses TRBV19 and TRBJ2-6; either TRBD1 or TRBD2 may fit D (5 bases each). Per germline, CDR1 LNHDA and CDR2 SQIVND (reference sequence). The V and J ends lost 3 bases and 3 bases respectively, with 15 bases between them. The CDR3 length is 17 residues. CDR3 sequence (DNA): TGTGCCAGTAGTATGGGTGGGACCGTCGGTGGGGCCAACGTCCTGACTTTC. This sequence encodes CASSMGGTVGGANVLTF.

The J gene is TRBJ2-1, the V gene TRBV15; D remains ambiguous. The ends were cut back, 2 bases at V and 3 bases at J, with 5 bases in the middle. This CDR3 is 13 amino acids long. Germline V gene lookup returns CDR1 LNHNV and CDR2 YYDKDF (reference sequence). The DNA for the CDR3 is TGTGCCACCAGCAGACGAAACTACAATGAGCAGTTCTTC. Protein: CATSRRNYNEQFF. Full variable domain (rest looked up from reference TRBV15 and TRBJ2-1): DAMVIQNPRYQVTQFGKPVTLSCSQTLNHNVMYWYQQKSSQAPKLLFHYYDKDFNNEADTPDNFQSRRPNTSFCFLDIRSPGLGDTAMYLCATSRRNYNEQFFGPGTRLTVL.

The chain has TRBV20-1 and TRBJ2-3; 8 bases match TRBD2. Germline loops: CDR1 DFQATT, CDR2 SNEGSKA (reference sequence). There are 14 residues in the CDR3. Trimming removed 3 bases from V and 6 bases from J; junction bases left unmatched: 8. The CDR3 spells CSASQRGLVDTQYF. The CDR3 coding sequence is TGCAGTGCTAGCCAGCGGGGGCTTGTCGATACGCAGTATTTT.

The rearrangement uses TRBV7-2 and TRBJ2-1; 10 nucleotides match TRBD2. Germline V gives CDR1 SGHTA, CDR2 FQGNSA. The CDR3 runs 16 residues. The V gene end was trimmed by 5 bases and the J gene end by 1 base; junction bases not matched to a gene: 5. CDR3 amino acids: CASSQTSGSSYNEQFF. The CDR3 DNA reads TGTGCCAGCAGCCAGACTAGCGGGTCGTCCTACAATGAGCAGTTCTTC. The full variable domain, in which reference TRBV7-2 and TRBJ2-1 provide the parts outside the CDR3, is GAGVSQSPSNKVTEKGKDVELRCDPISGHTALYWYRQSLGQGLEFLIYFQGNSAPDKSGLPSDRFSAERTGGSVSTLTIQRTQQEDSAVYLCASSQTSGSSYNEQFFGPGTRLTVL.

This sequence joins TRBV9 and TRBJ2-1, with 11 bases fitting TRBD2. Germline V gene sequence: CDR1 SGDLS, CDR2 YYNGEE. Germline trimming cut 3 bases from V and 7 bases from J; bases unmatched to any gene: 6. This CDR3 region has 15 residues. The CDR3 spells CASSGSGRGLNEQFF. CDR3 sequence (DNA): TGTGCCAGCAGCGGTAGCGGGAGGGGTTTAAATGAGCAGTTCTTC.

This clonotype was observed a handful of times. The rearrangement links TRBV7-2 to TRBJ2-7, with TRBD2 identical over 8 bases. The CDR3 spans 15 residues. Germline V CDR1 and CDR2: SGHTA, FQGNSA. Unmatched junction bases numbered 4, after V lost 1 base and J lost 2 bases. The CDR3 is CASSLDREGAYEQYF. The CDR3 DNA follows: TGTGCCAGCAGCTTAGATCGGGAGGGTGCCTACGAGCAGTACTTC.

This chain connects TRBV7-2 to TRBJ2-3, with 8 bases fitting TRBD1. Per germline, CDR1 SGHTA and CDR2 FQGNSA. V lost 5 bases and J lost 2; bases outside the gene matches: 6. The CDR3 contains 15 residues. CDR3 protein: CASSPWTGTTDTQYF. Written as DNA, the CDR3 is TGTGCCAGCAGCCCATGGACAGGGACCACAGATACGCAGTATTTT.

This clonotype has at least ten counts. The rearrangement uses TRBV7-2 and TRBJ2-7; D possibly corresponds to TRBD1 (6 bases). Germline loops: CDR1 SGHTA, CDR2 FQGNSA. This CDR3 spans 15 amino acids. V was cut by 5 bases and J by 1 base, with 15 bases left in between. CDR3 sequence reads: CASSPRQGLSYEQYF. The CDR3 bases are TGTGCCAGCAGCCCTAGGCAGGGGTTATCCTACGAGCAGTACTTC.

This chain connects TRBV10-3 to TRBJ2-5; TRBD2 matches at 8 bases. Germline CDR1 reads ENHRY; CDR2 reads SYGVKD. V lost 8 bases and J lost 5; bases outside the gene matches: 10. This CDR3 contains 14 residues. This CDR3 reads CAIGSGTRHETQYF. DNA for the CDR3: TGTGCCATCGGATCCGGGACTAGGCACGAGACCCAGTACTTC.

The V and J genes are TRBV19 and TRBJ1-5; the D gene is possibly TRBD1 (5 bases). The germline V gene has CDR1 LNHDA and CDR2 SQIVND (reference sequence). The V end was cut by 5 bases, the J end by 0 bases, with 11 bases between. The CDR3 consists of 15 residues. The DNA of the CDR3 is TGTGCCAGTAGTCCCCCGGGGACTAGCAATCAGCCCCAGCATTTT. This sequence encodes CASSPPGTSNQPQHF.

This chain links TRBV7-6 with TRBJ2-1, with TRBD2 identical over 9 bases. V shed 5 bases, J shed 0 bases, and the junction held 5 bases outside the gene matches. In germline, CDR1 is SGHVS, CDR2 FNYEAQ. This CDR3 is built from 16 residues. CDR3 in DNA: TGTGCCAGCAGCGTACTTAGCGGGAGCTCCTACAATGAGCAGTTCTTC. As protein: CASSVLSGSSYNEQFF.

This clonotype was seen a few times. This chain joins TRBV5-4 and TRBJ1-1; 7 positions agree with TRBD1. Germline assignment: CDR1 SGHNT and CDR2 YYREEE (reference sequence). This CDR3 has 13 amino acids. The trim removed 4 bases at V and 8 bases at J, leaving 8 bases unmatched. The CDR3 nucleotides are TGTGCCAGCAGCCAAAAACTGACAGGGGAAGCTTTCTTT. Translation: CASSQKLTGEAFF.